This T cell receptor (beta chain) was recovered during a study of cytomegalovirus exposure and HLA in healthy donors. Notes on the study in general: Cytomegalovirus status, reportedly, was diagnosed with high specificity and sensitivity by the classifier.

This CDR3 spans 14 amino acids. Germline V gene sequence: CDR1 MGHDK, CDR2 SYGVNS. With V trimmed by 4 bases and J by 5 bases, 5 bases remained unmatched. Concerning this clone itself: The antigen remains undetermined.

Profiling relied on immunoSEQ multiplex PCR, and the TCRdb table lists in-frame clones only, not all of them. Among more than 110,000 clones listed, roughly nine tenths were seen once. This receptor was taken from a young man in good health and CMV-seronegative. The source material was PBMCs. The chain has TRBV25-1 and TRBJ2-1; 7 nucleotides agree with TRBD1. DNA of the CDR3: TGTGCCAGCAGTGGACAGGGTATGAACAATGAGCAGTTCTTC. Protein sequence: CASSGQGMNNEQFF.